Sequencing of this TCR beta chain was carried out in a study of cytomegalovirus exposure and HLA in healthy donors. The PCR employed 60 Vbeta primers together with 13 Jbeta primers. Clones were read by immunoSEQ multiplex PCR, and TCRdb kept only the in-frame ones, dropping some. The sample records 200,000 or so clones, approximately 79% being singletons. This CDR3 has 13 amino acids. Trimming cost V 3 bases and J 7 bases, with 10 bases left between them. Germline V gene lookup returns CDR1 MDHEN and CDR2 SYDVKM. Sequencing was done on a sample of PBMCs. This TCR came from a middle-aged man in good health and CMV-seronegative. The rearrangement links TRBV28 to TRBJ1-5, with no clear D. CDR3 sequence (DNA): TGTGCCAGCAGTTTGCGGGAACGGCAGCCCCAGCATTTT. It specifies CASSLRERQPQHF.